A selection of T cell receptor beta chains follows, all from one sample in a study of T cell repertoires in cytomegalovirus infection. TCRdb ran MiXCR on the reads and lists one entry per CDR3 protein. The sample has about 830,000 distinct CDR3 sequences; 32% are singletons. These receptors are not linked to any known antigen. This specimen consisted of cultured CD8+ T cells from PBMCs, obtained from culture after CMV antigen stimulation. The receptor set was obtained from a human donor in good health (CMV status not recorded). Some clones in this sample may be carry-over from other donors' samples. Both conserved end residues are part of each CDR3. The D gene is left open where the match is weak. The listing skips clone size in some rows; elsewhere it reads once, few, many or a size class.

TGCAGCGTCGCAGGGACAGATGGCTACACCTTC,CSVAGTDGYTF,TRBV29-1,TRBJ1-2,TRBD1,-,11
TGTGCCAGCAGCCTCCGTGGCAGGGGGTATCTGTCTGGGGCCAACGTCCTGACTTTC,CASSLRGRGYLSGANVLTF,TRBV13,TRBJ2-6,TRBD1,-,19
TGTGCCAGCAAGGGGGGTCCCCGAGACACTGAAGCTTTCTTT,CASKGGPRDTEAFF,TRBV12-3/TRBV12-4,TRBJ1-1,-,few,14
TGCGCCAGCATCCTGGACCCAGGGGCCTACAATGAGCAGTTCTTC,CASILDPGAYNEQFF,TRBV5-1,TRBJ2-1,-,-,15
TGCAGTCTATACCATTGGGACAGGGAATTTTCCTATAATTCACCCCTCCACTTT,CSLYHWDREFSYNSPLHF,TRBV20-1,TRBJ1-6,TRBD1,few,18
TGTGCCAGCAGCCAAGATACTAGCGGGTCCTACAATGAGCAGTTCTTC,CASSQDTSGSYNEQFF,TRBV14,TRBJ2-1,TRBD2,-,16
TGTGCCAGTAGGGGACCTTCGGTGGGGCCGCTTCACCAAGAGACCCAGTACTTC,CASRGPSVGPLHQETQYF,TRBV19,TRBJ2-5,-,-,18
TGTGCCAGCAGTTACGCCGACAGGGGGAGGGAGCTGTTTTTT,CASSYADRGRELFF,TRBV6-2/TRBV6-3,TRBJ2-2,TRBD1,few,14
TGTGCCAGCAGCTCCTCACGACAAGAGCAGTACTTC,CASSSSRQEQYF,TRBV7-9,TRBJ2-7,-,few,12
TGTGCCAGCAGTTACACATACCCCGGGGCCGTAACAGATACGCAGTATTTT,CASSYTYPGAVTDTQYF,TRBV6-8,TRBJ2-3,-,few,17
TGTGCCACCAGCAAGGGGGGGTTCGATCGAGATAACTATGGCTACACCTTC,CATSKGGFDRDNYGYTF,TRBV15,TRBJ1-2,-,few,17
TGTGCCAGCAGCCGGACAGGGATAGACACCGGGGAGCTGTTTTTT,CASSRTGIDTGELFF,TRBV7-6,TRBJ2-2,TRBD1,-,15
TGTGCCAGTAGTATAAGGGATTGGGCTGAAGCTTTCTTT,CASSIRDWAEAFF,TRBV19,TRBJ1-1,-,-,13
TGTGCCAGTAGTCCTCCGGGACAGCATAGCAATCAGCCCCAGCATTTT,CASSPPGQHSNQPQHF,TRBV19,TRBJ1-5,TRBD1,-,16
TGTGCCAGCACTGAGAAGGGATTAGTAGGGGGACTTAACTATGGCTACACCTTC,CASTEKGLVGGLNYGYTF,TRBV2,TRBJ1-2,-,few,18
TGTGCCAGCAGTTTCAGCAGGGGCAGGGAGACCCAGTACTTC,CASSFSRGRETQYF,TRBV27,TRBJ2-5,-,-,14
TGTGCCATCAGTGACCCGTTGTTTGGGGAACCGGTCTCTGGAAACACCATATATTTT,CAISDPLFGEPVSGNTIYF,TRBV10-3,TRBJ1-3,-,few,19
TGTGCCAGCAGTGAGGGGGCCTACGAGCAGTACTTC,CASSEGAYEQYF,TRBV7-9,TRBJ2-7,-,few,12
TGTGCCGTCCTTATCGGGGGTCACGAGCAGTACTTC,CAVLIGGHEQYF,TRBV10-3,TRBJ2-7,-,few,12
TGCGCCAGCAGCAAGACAGGGCATGAGCAGTTCTTC,CASSKTGHEQFF,TRBV4-1,TRBJ2-1,TRBD1,few,12
TGTGCCAGCAGCTCCGGGACTAGCTTTTCGTCGGATACGCAGTATTTT,CASSSGTSFSSDTQYF,TRBV7-6,TRBJ2-3,TRBD2,few,16
TGTGCCAGCAGCTTAGTGCAGGGGTGGGGCACTGAAGCTTTCTTT,CASSLVQGWGTEAFF,TRBV7-2,TRBJ1-1,-,many,15
TGTGCCAGCAGCTTAGTGGGGGACTCAAACTACGAGCAGTACTTC,CASSLVGDSNYEQYF,TRBV7-9,TRBJ2-7,-,many,15
TGTGCCAGCAGTGAAGATGGACTAGCGGGGGACCTGCCCTATTTT,CASSEDGLAGDLPYF,TRBV6-1,TRBJ2-3,TRBD2,-,15
TGTGCCAGCAGCTTAGGGGCAGGGGGTTACACCGGGGAGCTGTTTTTT,CASSLGAGGYTGELFF,TRBV7-6,TRBJ2-2,TRBD1,few,16
TGTGCCAGCTCACCACTGATGTGGGGTGGCACCGGGGAGCTGTTTTTT,CASSPLMWGGTGELFF,TRBV18,TRBJ2-2,-,few,16
TGCAGTGCTAGATTTAGGCAAGAACAGAACACTGAAGCTTTCTTT,CSARFRQEQNTEAFF,TRBV20-1,TRBJ1-1,-,-,15
TGTGCCAGCAGCTTAGTGACTATCCCCCCGGAGACCCAGTACTTC,CASSLVTIPPETQYF,TRBV7-9,TRBJ2-5,-,few,15
TGTGCCAGCAGTTACCTTCCGGGGGTGCTCGATACGCAGTATTTT,CASSYLPGVLDTQYF,TRBV6-5,TRBJ2-3,-,many,15
TGTGCCAGCAGCCCCCGGATAGCGGGGGGTGGGGAGACCCAGTACTTC,CASSPRIAGGGETQYF,TRBV11-2,TRBJ2-5,TRBD2,few,16
TGTGCCAGCGGGGCGGAGTCCTCCTACAATGAGCAGTTCTTC,CASGAESSYNEQFF,TRBV27,TRBJ2-1,-,few,14
TGTGCCAGCAGTTTTGAGGCAGGGGTATCCTATGGCTACACCTTC,CASSFEAGVSYGYTF,TRBV12-3/TRBV12-4,TRBJ1-2,-,-,15
TGTGCCAGCAGTCCCGGACGGCGGCAAGAGACCCAGTACTTC,CASSPGRRQETQYF,TRBV28,TRBJ2-5,-,many,14
TGTGCCAGCAGCTTATCGGACCGACCCACGGATACGCAGTATTTT,CASSLSDRPTDTQYF,TRBV11-2,TRBJ2-3,-,once,15
TGTGCCAGCACAAAGAAACGGGGGGGAGACACCTTC,CASTKKRGGDTF,TRBV2,TRBJ1-2,-,-,12
TGTGCCAGCAGTTCGAGACAGGGCGGGATGAACACTGAAGCTTTCTTT,CASSSRQGGMNTEAFF,TRBV27,TRBJ1-1,TRBD1,-,16
TGTGCCAGCAGTCAAAGCCTTAGGGACACTGAAGCTTTCTTT,CASSQSLRDTEAFF,TRBV7-6,TRBJ1-1,-,once,14
TGTGCCAGCAGTGTAAGAACCTATAATTCACCCCTCCACTTT,CASSVRTYNSPLHF,TRBV27,TRBJ1-6,-,-,14
TGTGCCATCAGTGAGTCAACAGCTCCTAACACTGAAGCTTTCTTT,CAISESTAPNTEAFF,TRBV10-3,TRBJ1-1,-,-,15
TGTGCCAGCAGTACCATTCTAGACAATGAGCAGTTCTTC,CASSTILDNEQFF,TRBV6-6,TRBJ2-1,-,-,13
TGTGCCAGTACAGCGGGAAACTTCTACAATGAGCAGTTCTTC,CASTAGNFYNEQFF,TRBV19,TRBJ2-1,TRBD2,few,14
TGTGCCAGCAGTTACGGGCGGGATGGAACTACCCAGCATTTT,CASSYGRDGTTQHF,TRBV27,TRBJ1-5,-,few,14
TGTGCCAGCAGTTTAGGACAGGGCGGGAGCTCCTATAATTCACCCCTCCACTTT,CASSLGQGGSSYNSPLHF,TRBV28,TRBJ1-6,TRBD1,-,18
TGTGCCAGCAGTCATCCGGGACTTACGAACACCGGGGAGCTGTTTTTT,CASSHPGLTNTGELFF,TRBV2,TRBJ2-2,-,-,16
TGTGCCAGCAGCCCACGCTCGGCCCCGGTCCCCACCGGGGAGCTGTTTTTT,CASSPRSAPVPTGELFF,TRBV7-6,TRBJ2-2,-,few,17
TGTGCCAGCAGTTCTACCGGGGAGAAGCAGTTCTTC,CASSSTGEKQFF,TRBV12-3/TRBV12-4,TRBJ2-1,-,few,12
TGTGCCAGTAGGACCTACAGGGACACTGAAGCTTTCTTT,CASRTYRDTEAFF,TRBV19,TRBJ1-1,-,-,13
TGTGCCAGCAGTTACCGCGCAGGGATGAACACTGAAGCTTTCTTT,CASSYRAGMNTEAFF,TRBV6-5,TRBJ1-1,-,many,15
TGTGCTAGCAGCGAAGGATTACCCCCCTACAATGAGCAGTTCTTC,CASSEGLPPYNEQFF,TRBV7-6,TRBJ2-1,-,many,15